One and the same sample provided the 23 T cell receptor beta chains below, sequenced in a study of CD4 T cells in relation to SARS-CoV-2 and coronaviruses. The assay was immunoSEQ multiplex PCR, and TCRdb's table has in-frame clones only and misses some. The sample lists approximately 64,000 clones, approximately 94% occurring once. The unexposed donors gave CD4+ T cells in about 2011-2019, prior to COVID-19. The specimen was naive CD4+ T cells from PBMCs. As for subset: naive CD4+ T cells isolated by negative enrichment. The source of these receptors is a human donor in good health.

V usage is TRBV28 and J usage is TRBJ2-5; tentative D call: TRBD2 (6 bases). Per germline, CDR1 MDHEN and CDR2 SYDVKM. The V end lost 2 bases, the J end lost 4 bases, and 14 bases lay between the germline ends. CDR3 size: 15 residues. CDR3 coding DNA: TGTGCCAGCAGTTTACCTCCGGGAGTGGGAGAGACCCAGTACTTC. Protein: CASSLPPGVGETQYF.

V and J are TRBV5-4 and TRBJ2-2, with TRBD2 matching over 14 bases. CDR3 length: 16 residues. Trimming took 4 bases from V and 5 from J; bases not matched to a gene: 4. Germline lookup yields CDR1 SGHNT and CDR2 YYREEE (reference sequence). This CDR3 reads CASSGTSGSRTGELFF. DNA of the CDR3: TGTGCCAGCAGCGGGACTAGCGGGAGTCGGACCGGGGAGCTGTTTTTT.

The CDR3 region is CASSASGKGAMNTEAFF. CDR3 sequence (DNA): TGTGCCAGCAGTGCAAGTGGAAAGGGTGCTATGAACACTGAAGCTTTCTTT. V and J are TRBV25-1 and TRBJ1-1; D uncertain. This CDR3 contains 17 residues. V was pared by 4 bases and J by 0 bases, with 18 bases between. Germline V lookup: CDR1 MGHDK, CDR2 SYGVNS.

This clone was counted once. This sequence joins TRBV27 and TRBJ2-5; 7 bases fit TRBD1. V lost 6 bases, J lost 5 bases, and 9 bases stayed unmatched. The germline V gene has CDR1 MNHEY and CDR2 SMNVEV (reference sequence). The CDR3 runs to 14 residues. The CDR3 here is CASSPDRALETQYF. In DNA, the CDR3 is TGTGCCAGCAGCCCAGACAGGGCCCTGGAGACCCAGTACTTC.

This rearrangement joins TRBV10-2 to TRBJ1-1, with 11 bases identical to TRBD1. This CDR3 comprises 14 residues. J was trimmed by 4 bases and V by 4 bases; bases with no gene match: 2. Germline V CDR1 and CDR2: WSHSY, SAAADI. CDR3 protein: CASSGGTGGTEAFF. For the CDR3, the DNA is TGCGCCAGCAGTGGGGGGACAGGGGGCACTGAAGCTTTCTTT.

This chain joins TRBV5-4 and TRBJ1-1; a weak D match, TRBD1 (6 bases). Germline V CDR1 and CDR2: SGHNT, YYREEE (reference sequence). The CDR3 is made up of 13 amino acids. V was clipped by 1 base and J by 6 bases, with 10 bases between them. CDR3 nucleotides: TGTGCCAGCAGCTTGCTAGGGGGGCCTGAAGCTTTCTTT. It codes for CASSLLGGPEAFF.

This chain joins TRBV5-6 and TRBJ1-6; unclear D gene. The germline gives CDR1 SGHDT, CDR2 YYEEEE. The CDR3 is 15 residues long. V lost 0 bases to trimming and J lost 7 bases, with 11 bases between them. The CDR3 here is CASSLGSTRNSPLHF. In DNA, the CDR3 is TGTGCCAGCAGCTTGGGGTCGACGAGAAATTCACCCCTCCACTTT. The full variable domain, completed using reference TRBV5-6 and TRBJ1-6, is DAGVTQSPTHLIKTRGQQVTLRCSPKSGHDTVSWYQQALGQGPQFIFQYYEEEERQRGNFPDRFSGHQFPNYSSELNVNALLLGDSALYLCASSLGSTRNSPLHFGNGTRLTVT.

This clone was seen only once. The V and J genes are TRBV19 and TRBJ1-1, with 9 nucleotides matching TRBD1. V was clipped by 4 bases and J by 4 bases; unmatched bases: 10. The CDR3 extends over 16 amino acids. CDR1 LNHDA and CDR2 SQIVND come from the germline V gene (reference sequence). This chain's CDR3 is CASSTVRDRVGTEAFF. CDR3 DNA sequence: TGTGCCAGTAGTACTGTACGGGACAGGGTTGGCACTGAAGCTTTCTTT.

V usage is TRBV7-2 and J usage is TRBJ2-3; a weak D match, TRBD2 (5 bases). The CDR3 spans 15 residues. CDR1 and CDR2 (germline): SGHTA, FQGNSA. Deletions cut 6 bases from V and 2 bases from J, with 15 bases between. The CDR3 is CASSSIRGNTDTQYF. The CDR3, as DNA: TGTGCCAGCAGTAGTATCCGGGGAAACACAGATACGCAGTATTTT.

The rearrangement links TRBV14 to TRBJ2-3; TRBD2 agrees at 9 bases. V lost 4 bases and J lost 6; bases outside the gene matches: 8. This CDR3 region has 15 residues. In germline, CDR1 is SGHDN, CDR2 FVKESK. The CDR3 DNA reads as TGTGCCAGCAGCCGAATAGCGGGAGCAAGGGATACGCAGTATTTT. As protein: CASSRIAGARDTQYF.

V gene TRBV5-1 combines with J gene TRBJ2-3; D is unresolved. The CDR3 is 14 residues long. V lost 0 bases and J lost 2, with 7 bases in between. The germline V gene encodes CDR1 SGHRS and CDR2 YFSETQ. DNA of the CDR3: TGCGCCAGCAGCTTGGGCATCGCCACAGATACGCAGTATTTT. This codes for CASSLGIATDTQYF.

The gene calls are TRBV7-9 and TRBJ1-1, with 7 bases matching TRBD1. There are 14 residues in the CDR3. The J segment lost 4 bases and the V segment lost 11 bases, leaving 13 bases of the junction unmatched. Looked up from germline, CDR1 is SEHNR and CDR2 is FQNEAQ (reference sequence). The CDR3 bases are TGTGCCGGCAATCCAGGGGGAGGGCCCACTGAAGCTTTCTTT. Translated: CAGNPGGGPTEAFF. Complete variable domain (other parts from reference TRBV7-9 and TRBJ1-1): DTGVSQNPRHKITKRGQNVTFRCDPISEHNRLYWYRQTLGQGPEFLTYFQNEAQLEKSRLLSDRFSAERPKGSFSTLEIQRTEQGDSAMYLCAGNPGGGPTEAFFGQGTRLTVV.

V usage is TRBV2 and J usage is TRBJ2-7; TRBD2 agrees at 8 bases. The CDR3 extends over 15 amino acids. CDR1 is SNHLY, CDR2 FYNNEI, per germline. Trimming removed 4 bases from V and 10 bases from J; junction bases left unmatched: 15. The CDR3 loop is CASSAPWSGRRGQYF. Written as DNA, the CDR3 is TGTGCCAGCAGTGCCCCTTGGAGCGGGAGAAGAGGCCAGTACTTC.

The chain links TRBV11-2 to TRBJ1-1; possible D gene TRBD1, 6 bases. Looked up from germline, CDR1 is SGHAT and CDR2 is FQNNGV. Trimming removed 3 bases from V and 3 bases from J, with 14 bases in between. The CDR3 runs 15 residues. CDR3 in amino acids: CASSFHRARDTEAFF. CDR3 nucleotide sequence: TGTGCCAGCAGCTTTCACAGGGCGCGGGACACTGAAGCTTTCTTT.

This clone has only one observation. CDR3 region: CASSLGLAGNTGELFF. The CDR3 bases are TGTGCCAGCAGCTTGGGACTAGCGGGGAACACCGGGGAGCTGTTTTTT. This rearrangement joins TRBV5-4 to TRBJ2-2; the match to TRBD2 covers 10 bases. Looked up from germline, CDR1 is SGHNT and CDR2 is YYREEE (reference sequence). The length of the CDR3 is 16 residues. V was pared by 0 bases and J by 1 base, with 0 bases of the junction left unmatched.

The chain uses TRBV18 and TRBJ2-2; 8 bases map to TRBD1. The CDR3 extends over 16 amino acids. V was pared by 5 bases and J by 2 bases, with 7 bases of the junction left unmatched. Germline loops: CDR1 KGHSH, CDR2 LQKENI. CDR3 sequence reads: CASSSRTGRNTGELFF. CDR3 bases: TGTGCCAGCTCATCCCGGACAGGGCGAAACACCGGGGAGCTGTTTTTT.

The chain combines TRBV6-5 with TRBJ1-6; possible D gene TRBD1, 5 bases. Germline loops: CDR1 MNHEY, CDR2 SVGAGI. The CDR3 is 13 amino acids. V lost 8 bases and J 7 bases, leaving 12 bases between the germline ends. The CDR3 sequence: CASAGTGNSPLHF. The CDR3 DNA reads TGTGCCAGCGCCGGGACGGGGAATTCACCCCTCCACTTT.

In DNA form, the CDR3 reads TGTGCCAGTAGCCCCCAGGGAAGCAATCAGCCCCAGCATTTT. This translates into CASSPQGSNQPQHF. The chain carries TRBV19 and TRBJ1-5; possible D gene TRBD1, 5 bases. The CDR3 contains 14 residues. Germline CDR1 and CDR2: LNHDA and SQIVND (reference sequence). V gave up 6 bases and J gave up 1 base, with 10 bases separating them.

This chain joins TRBV5-1 and TRBJ1-1; no definite D call. The germline V gene has CDR1 SGHRS and CDR2 YFSETQ. The germline V and J ends were trimmed by 0 bases and 2 bases, with 8 bases remaining between them. This CDR3 is 14 amino acids long. CDR3 loop: CASSLGAANTEAFF. As DNA, the CDR3 is TGCGCCAGCAGCTTGGGGGCAGCTAACACTGAAGCTTTCTTT. The variable domain in full, with the rest retrieved from reference TRBV5-1 and TRBJ1-1, is KAGVTQTPRYLIKTRGQQVTLSCSPISGHRSVSWYQQTPGQGLQFLFEYFSETQRNKGNFPGRFSGRQFSNSRSEMNVSTLELGDSALYLCASSLGAANTEAFFGQGTRLTVV.

V usage is TRBV27 and J usage is TRBJ2-7, with a tentative D call TRBD2 (7 bases). V was trimmed by 5 bases and J by 5 bases, leaving 25 bases between them. Looked up from germline, CDR1 is MNHEY and CDR2 is SMNVEV (reference sequence). This CDR3 has 17 residues. CDR3: CASSLTPLAGARNEQYF. The CDR3 DNA reads as TGTGCCAGCAGTCTCACCCCTCTGGCGGGGGCGAGGAACGAGCAGTACTTC.

CDR3 loop: CAWSVNGPYEQYF. The CDR3, as DNA: TGTGCCTGGAGTGTAAACGGTCCCTACGAGCAGTACTTC. J is TRBJ2-7 and V is TRBV30; D not resolved. Germline CDR1 and CDR2: GTSNPN and SVGIG (reference sequence). The CDR3 has 13 amino acids. With 0 bases removed from V and 2 bases from J, the gap between germline ends came to 8 bases.

The chain couples TRBV11-2 to TRBJ2-7; 7 bases are a match to TRBD1. This CDR3 is 15 amino acids long. Trimming cost V 5 bases and J 2 bases; bases outside gene matches: 9. Germline V gene sequence: CDR1 SGHAT, CDR2 FQNNGV. The CDR3, as DNA: TGTGCCAGCAGCCTGAACCGGGACAGAGCCTACGAGCAGTACTTC. It specifies CASSLNRDRAYEQYF.

The rearrangement uses TRBV3-1 (or the pseudogene TRBV3-2) and TRBJ2-5; 10 positions match TRBD2. V lost 2 bases and J lost 5; bases outside the gene matches: 11. CDR1 and CDR2 (germline): LGHDT, YNNKEL (reference sequence). CDR3 length: 17 amino acids. The CDR3 is CASSQLMSGRAYETQYF. In DNA form, the CDR3 reads TGTGCCAGCAGCCAATTGATGAGCGGGAGGGCATATGAGACCCAGTACTTC.